A selection of T cell receptor beta chains follows, all from one sample in a study of OX40 agonist ivuxolimab in advanced cancers. TCRdb's copy holds only in-frame clones and misses some; the assay was immunoSEQ multiplex PCR. The sample includes about 66,000 clones, 80% to 85% of them seen just once. The input for sequencing was CD4+ or CD8+ T cells sorted from blood, taken in a trial of the OX40 agonist ivuxolimab. The receptors shown here come from an adult with an advanced solid tumor such as melanoma, head and neck, liver or kidney cancer. The CDR3 runs from the conserved cysteine through the conserved F or W. The order of the fields is CDR3 DNA, CDR3 protein, J gene, D gene, clone size, V gene. The D gene is left open where the match is weak. Clone size is not always given. Where it is, it says once, few, many or a class for expanded clones.

cdr3_nt: TGTGCCAGCAGCTTAGGGACTAGCGGGAGATACGAGCAGTACTTC
cdr3_aa: CASSLGTSGRYEQYF
j_call: TRBJ2-7
d_call: TRBD2
clone_size: NA
v_call: TRBV7-2

cdr3_nt: TGTGCCATCAGTGAGCCGACAGGCTATGGCTACACCTTC
cdr3_aa: CAISEPTGYGYTF
j_call: TRBJ1-2
d_call: NA
clone_size: NA
v_call: TRBV10-3

cdr3_nt: TGTGCCTGGGGAGGGACTAGGAAGACAGATACGCAGTATTTT
cdr3_aa: CAWGGTRKTDTQYF
j_call: TRBJ2-3
d_call: TRBD2
clone_size: NA
v_call: TRBV30

cdr3_nt: TGTGCCAGCAGCCTACGGACAGGGAACACCGGGGAGCTGTTTTTT
cdr3_aa: CASSLRTGNTGELFF
j_call: TRBJ2-2
d_call: TRBD1
clone_size: NA
v_call: TRBV6-5

cdr3_nt: TGTGCTAGTGGTTTGGTCCTAGCGGGGGGTTTGGACAATGAGCAGTTCTTC
cdr3_aa: CASGLVLAGGLDNEQFF
j_call: TRBJ2-1
d_call: TRBD2
clone_size: NA
v_call: TRBV12-5

cdr3_nt: TGCGCCAGCAGTGGGGTCGGTGGGGCAAGTGAAAAACTGTTTTTT
cdr3_aa: CASSGVGGASEKLFF
j_call: TRBJ1-4
d_call: NA
clone_size: NA
v_call: TRBV10-2

cdr3_nt: TGTGCCAGCAGTGATCAACTAGCGGGGGGGGAGCTGTTTTTT
cdr3_aa: CASSDQLAGGELFF
j_call: TRBJ2-2
d_call: TRBD2
clone_size: NA
v_call: TRBV2

cdr3_nt: TGTGCCAGCAGCCTTCAAGGACAGGCTAACTATGGCTACACCTTC
cdr3_aa: CASSLQGQANYGYTF
j_call: TRBJ1-2
d_call: TRBD1
clone_size: NA
v_call: TRBV7-2

cdr3_nt: TGTGCCAGCAGCTCCGGGATGGGTGAAGCTTTCTTT
cdr3_aa: CASSSGMGEAFF
j_call: TRBJ1-1
d_call: NA
clone_size: few
v_call: TRBV4-2

cdr3_nt: TGCGCCAGCAGCTTCCGGGCCTCTAGCACAGATACGCAGTATTTT
cdr3_aa: CASSFRASSTDTQYF
j_call: TRBJ2-3
d_call: NA
clone_size: NA
v_call: TRBV5-1

cdr3_nt: TGCGCCAGCAGCACTTTCAGGACAGGGAACACCGGGGAGCTGTTTTTT
cdr3_aa: CASSTFRTGNTGELFF
j_call: TRBJ2-2
d_call: TRBD1
clone_size: NA
v_call: TRBV5-1

cdr3_nt: TGTGCCAGCAGTATGATCGGCGGGAGGGCCGTTCGGCAGTACTTC
cdr3_aa: CASSMIGGRAVRQYF
j_call: TRBJ2-7
d_call: TRBD2
clone_size: NA
v_call: TRBV28